This passage covers 11 T cell receptor beta chains from one sample sequenced in a study of control samples from healthy donors and cancer patients. The table came from immunoSEQ multiplex PCR; TCRdb's copy has only in-frame clones and leaves some out. In the table there are roughly 200,000 clones, 90% to 95% of which are singletons. Sequenced: blood. The receptors were gathered from a man in his forties or fifties in good health.

The CDR3 sequence is CASIHSGSNTEAFF. CDR3 DNA sequence: TGTGCCAGCATCCACTCAGGGTCTAACACTGAAGCTTTCTTT. The chain joins TRBV2 to TRBJ1-1; D is possibly TRBD1 (5 bases). The V end was cut by 7 bases, the J end by 2 bases, with 14 bases between. The CDR3 has 14 residues. Germline loops: CDR1 SNHLY, CDR2 FYNNEI.

The table lists this clone with a count of one. Other DNA sequences of this sample code for an identical CDR3. The chain carries TRBV18 and TRBJ1-2; the match to TRBD1 covers 7 bases. Germline CDR1 KGHSH, CDR2 LQKENI. With V trimmed by 3 bases and J by 3 bases, 1 base remained unmatched. CDR3 size: 13 residues. CDR3 residues: CASSPGTDYGYTF. CDR3 nucleotide sequence: TGTGCCAGCTCACCCGGGACAGACTATGGCTACACCTTC. The whole variable domain, remainder taken from reference TRBV18 and TRBJ1-2, is NAGVMQNPRHLVRRRGQEARLRCSPMKGHSHVYWYRQLPEEGLKFMVYLQKENIIDESGMPKERFSAEFPKEGPSILRIQQVVRGDSAAYFCASSPGTDYGYTFGSGTRLTVV.

V and J are TRBV29-1 and TRBJ2-2; D unclear. Trimming pared 7 bases from V and 1 base from J, leaving 13 bases between. The CDR3 has 14 residues. CDR1 is SQVTM and CDR2 is ANQGSEA in the germline V gene. The CDR3 protein is CSALQSLNTGELFF. CDR3 nucleotide sequence: TGCAGCGCCCTACAGTCATTGAACACCGGGGAGCTGTTTTTT.

The chain combines TRBV4-3 with TRBJ2-7; D may be TRBD1 (6 bases). Germline V gene lookup returns CDR1 LGHNA and CDR2 YSLEER. This CDR3 has 14 amino acids. V lost 2 bases and J 3 bases, leaving 11 bases between the germline ends. The CDR3 nucleotides are TGCGCCAGCAGCCAACATTCAGGGGACTACGAGCAGTACTTC. Translated, it gives CASSQHSGDYEQYF.

The chain has TRBV7-9 and TRBJ1-1; weak D call: TRBD1 (6 bases). The CDR3 sequence is 13 residues long. Germline assignment: CDR1 SEHNR and CDR2 FQNEAQ (reference sequence). V lost 5 bases and J lost 8, with 15 bases in between. In nucleotides, the CDR3 is TGTGCCAGCAGCGGCGGAATGGACAGAGAAGCTTTCTTT. Translation: CASSGGMDREAFF.

The rearrangement joins TRBV7-8 to TRBJ2-1, with 7 bases fitting TRBD1. The germline CDR1 and CDR2 sequences are SGHVS and FQNEAQ. The V segment lost 6 bases and the J segment 1 base; nucleotides outside the gene matches: 3. CDR3 length: 14 residues. The CDR3 DNA reads as TGTGCCAGCAGTCGGGACAGATCCTACAATGAGCAGTTCTTC. Its protein product is CASSRDRSYNEQFF. Drawing the rest from reference TRBV7-8 and TRBJ2-1, the complete variable domain is GAGVSQSPRYKVAKRGQDVALRCDPISGHVSLFWYQQALGQGPEFLTYFQNEAQLDKSGLPSDRFFAERPEGSVSTLKIQRTQQEDSAVYLCASSRDRSYNEQFFGPGTRLTVL.

The chain employs TRBV5-1 and TRBJ1-5; D gene uncertain. Germline V gives CDR1 SGHRS, CDR2 YFSETQ. V lost 0 bases to trimming and J lost 7 bases, with 11 bases between them. This CDR3 region has 14 residues. As DNA, the CDR3 is TGCGCCAGCAGCTTGGATCCGGGTGGGCAGCCCCAGCATTTT. This translates into CASSLDPGGQPQHF. Supplemented by reference TRBV5-1 and TRBJ1-5, the full variable domain reads KAGVTQTPRYLIKTRGQQVTLSCSPISGHRSVSWYQQTPGQGLQFLFEYFSETQRNKGNFPGRFSGRQFSNSRSEMNVSTLELGDSALYLCASSLDPGGQPQHFGDGTRLSIL.

This chain links TRBV5-1 with TRBJ2-6; D not resolved. The CDR3 sequence is 16 residues long. Germline V gives CDR1 SGHRS, CDR2 YFSETQ. The ends were cut back, 4 bases at V and 0 bases at J, with 11 bases in the middle. CDR3 protein: CASSVDPSSGANVLTF. Here the CDR3 DNA reads TGCGCCAGCAGCGTGGACCCAAGCTCTGGGGCCAACGTCCTGACTTTC.

The chain uses TRBV2 and TRBJ2-7, with a tentative D call TRBD1 (5 bases). This CDR3 is built from 13 residues. Germline V gene lookup returns CDR1 SNHLY and CDR2 FYNNEI. Trimming stripped 10 bases from V and 6 bases from J, with 19 bases between. In DNA, the CDR3 is TGTGCCACCAAAGGGGCACTTACGGGCGAGCAGTACTTC. Residues: CATKGALTGEQYF.

This clone occurred once. In the same sample, other DNA sequences code for this CDR3. The rearrangement joins TRBV3-1 (or the pseudogene TRBV3-2) to TRBJ1-1, with unresolved D. The germline V gene encodes CDR1 LGHDT and CDR2 YNNKEL (reference sequence). V shed 1 base and J shed 8 bases, with 5 bases lying between them. The CDR3 extends over 11 amino acids. The CDR3 sequence: CASSQGSEAFF. The CDR3 DNA reads as TGTGCCAGCAGCCAAGGGTCGGAAGCTTTCTTT.

This chain links TRBV6-2 or TRBV6-3 with TRBJ2-7, with 10 bases matching TRBD2. V lost 5 bases, J lost 6 bases, and 10 bases stayed unmatched. Germline values: CDR1 MNHEY, CDR2 SVGEGT. The CDR3 contains 15 residues. The chain's CDR3 is CASSPQLAGYREQYF. CDR3 sequence (DNA): TGTGCCAGCAGTCCCCAACTAGCGGGGTACCGCGAGCAGTACTTC.